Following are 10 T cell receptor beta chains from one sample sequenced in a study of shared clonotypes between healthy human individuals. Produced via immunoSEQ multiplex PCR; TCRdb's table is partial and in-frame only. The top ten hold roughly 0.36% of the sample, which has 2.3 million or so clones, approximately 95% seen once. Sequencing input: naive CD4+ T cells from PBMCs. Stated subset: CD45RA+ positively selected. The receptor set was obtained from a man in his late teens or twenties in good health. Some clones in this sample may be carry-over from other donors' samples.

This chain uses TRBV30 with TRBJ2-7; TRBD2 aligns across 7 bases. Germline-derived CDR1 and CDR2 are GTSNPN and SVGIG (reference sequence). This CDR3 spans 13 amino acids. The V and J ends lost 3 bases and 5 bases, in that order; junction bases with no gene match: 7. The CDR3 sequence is CAWRFREGNEQYF. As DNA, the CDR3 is TGTGCCTGGAGATTCAGGGAGGGTAACGAGCAGTACTTC.

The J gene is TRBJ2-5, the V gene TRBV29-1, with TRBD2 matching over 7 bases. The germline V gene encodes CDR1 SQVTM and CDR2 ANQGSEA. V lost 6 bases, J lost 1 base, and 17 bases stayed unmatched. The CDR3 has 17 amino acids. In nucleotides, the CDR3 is TGCAGCGTAGTCAAAGCGGGACTGGGGCGGCTCCAAGAGACCCAGTACTTC. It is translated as CSVVKAGLGRLQETQYF.

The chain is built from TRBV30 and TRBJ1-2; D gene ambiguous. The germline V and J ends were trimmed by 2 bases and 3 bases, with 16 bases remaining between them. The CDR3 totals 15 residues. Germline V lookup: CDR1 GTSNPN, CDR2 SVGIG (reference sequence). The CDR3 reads CAWSPGPADYYGYTF. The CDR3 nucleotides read TGTGCCTGGAGTCCTGGGCCCGCGGATTACTATGGCTACACCTTC.

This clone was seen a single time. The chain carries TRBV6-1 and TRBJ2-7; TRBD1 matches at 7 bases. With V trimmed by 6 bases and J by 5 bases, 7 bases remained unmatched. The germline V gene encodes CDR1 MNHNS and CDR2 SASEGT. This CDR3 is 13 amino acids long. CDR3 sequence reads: CASRPGQPNEQYF. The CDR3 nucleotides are TGTGCCAGCAGGCCGGGACAGCCCAACGAGCAGTACTTC.

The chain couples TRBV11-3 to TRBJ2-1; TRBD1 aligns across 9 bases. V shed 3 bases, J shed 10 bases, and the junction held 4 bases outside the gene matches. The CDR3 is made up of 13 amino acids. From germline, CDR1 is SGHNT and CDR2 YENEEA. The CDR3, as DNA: TGTGCCAGCAGCTTTGACAGGGGGACGGAGCAGTTCTTC. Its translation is CASSFDRGTEQFF.

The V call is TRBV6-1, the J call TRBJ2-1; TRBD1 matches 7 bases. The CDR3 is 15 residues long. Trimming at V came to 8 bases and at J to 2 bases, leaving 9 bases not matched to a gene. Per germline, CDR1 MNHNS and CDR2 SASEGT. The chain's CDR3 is CASGLPGQAYNEQFF. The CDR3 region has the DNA TGTGCCAGCGGTCTCCCCGGACAGGCCTACAATGAGCAGTTCTTC.

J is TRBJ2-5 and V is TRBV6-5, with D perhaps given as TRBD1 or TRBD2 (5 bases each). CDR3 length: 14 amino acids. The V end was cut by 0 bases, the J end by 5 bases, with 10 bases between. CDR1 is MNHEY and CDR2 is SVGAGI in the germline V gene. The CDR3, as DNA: TGTGCCAGCAGTTACTCTTGGGACGGGGAGACCCAGTACTTC. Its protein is CASSYSWDGETQYF.

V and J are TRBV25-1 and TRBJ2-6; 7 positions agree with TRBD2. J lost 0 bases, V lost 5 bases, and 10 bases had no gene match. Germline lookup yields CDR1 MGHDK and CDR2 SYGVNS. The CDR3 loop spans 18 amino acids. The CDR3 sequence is CASSRNFGRSSGANVLTF. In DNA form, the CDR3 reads TGTGCCAGCAGTCGAAATTTCGGGAGGAGCTCTGGGGCCAACGTCCTGACTTTC.

The chain's CDR3 is CASSRDMNTEAFF. CDR3 coding DNA: TGCGCCAGCAGCCGGGACATGAACACTGAAGCTTTCTTT. V usage is TRBV5-1 and J usage is TRBJ1-1; D perhaps matches TRBD1 (6 bases). Germline CDR1 reads SGHRS; CDR2 reads YFSETQ. The CDR3 is 13 residues long. The V gene lost 4 bases and the J gene lost 0 bases, with 7 bases spanning the gap.

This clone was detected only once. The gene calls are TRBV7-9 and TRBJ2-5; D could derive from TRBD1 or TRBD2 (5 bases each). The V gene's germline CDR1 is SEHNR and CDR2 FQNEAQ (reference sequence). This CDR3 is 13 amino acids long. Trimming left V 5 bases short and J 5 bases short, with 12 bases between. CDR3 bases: TGTGCCAGCAGCCCAGGGAGCGGCGAGACCCAGTACTTC. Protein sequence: CASSPGSGETQYF. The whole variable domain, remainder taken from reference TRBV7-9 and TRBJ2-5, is DTGVSQNPRHKITKRGQNVTFRCDPISEHNRLYWYRQTLGQGPEFLTYFQNEAQLEKSRLLSDRFSAERPKGSFSTLEIQRTEQGDSAMYLCASSPGSGETQYFGPGTRLLVL.